The entry below gives a single T cell receptor beta chain sequence along with its context. This sample was taken from a study of cytomegalovirus exposure and HLA in healthy donors. Amplification used 60 Vbeta primers and 13 Jbeta primers. TCRdb keeps only in-frame clones here, not all; method: immunoSEQ multiplex PCR. This sample has 140,000 to 150,000 clones, with around three quarters found just once. J lost 2 bases, V lost 1 base, and 4 bases had no gene match. Germline-derived CDR1 and CDR2 are SGHAT and FQNNGV. This CDR3 has 15 residues. The TCR sequence derives from a man aged 40-49 years in good health and CMV-seropositive. The chain uses TRBV11-2 and TRBJ2-5, with 7 bases aligning to TRBD1. The sequenced sample consisted of PBMCs. The CDR3 loop is CASSLVQGVQETQYF. Written as DNA, the CDR3 is TGTGCCAGCAGCTTAGTCCAGGGGGTTCAAGAGACCCAGTACTTC.